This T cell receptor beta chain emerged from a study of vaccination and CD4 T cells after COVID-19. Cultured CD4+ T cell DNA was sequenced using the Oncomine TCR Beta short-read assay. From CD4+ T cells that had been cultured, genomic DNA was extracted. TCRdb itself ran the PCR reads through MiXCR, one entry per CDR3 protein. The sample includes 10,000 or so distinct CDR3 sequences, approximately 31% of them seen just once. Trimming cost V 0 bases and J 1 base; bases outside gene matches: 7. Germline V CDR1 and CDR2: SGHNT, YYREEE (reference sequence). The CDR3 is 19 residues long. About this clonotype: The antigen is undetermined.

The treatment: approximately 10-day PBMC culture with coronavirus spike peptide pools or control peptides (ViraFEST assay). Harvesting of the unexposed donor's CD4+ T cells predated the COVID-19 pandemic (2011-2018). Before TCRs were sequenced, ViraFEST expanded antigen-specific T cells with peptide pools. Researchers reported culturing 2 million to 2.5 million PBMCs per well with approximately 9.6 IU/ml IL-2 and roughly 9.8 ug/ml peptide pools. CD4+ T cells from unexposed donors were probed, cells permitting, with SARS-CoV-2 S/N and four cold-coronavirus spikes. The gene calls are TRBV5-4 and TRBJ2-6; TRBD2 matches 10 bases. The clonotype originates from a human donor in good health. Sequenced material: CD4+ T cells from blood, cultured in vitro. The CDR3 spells CASSLASGRYSSGANVLTF. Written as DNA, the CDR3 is TGTGCCAGCAGCTTGGCTAGCGGGAGATATTCATCTGGGGCCAACGTCCTGACTTTC.